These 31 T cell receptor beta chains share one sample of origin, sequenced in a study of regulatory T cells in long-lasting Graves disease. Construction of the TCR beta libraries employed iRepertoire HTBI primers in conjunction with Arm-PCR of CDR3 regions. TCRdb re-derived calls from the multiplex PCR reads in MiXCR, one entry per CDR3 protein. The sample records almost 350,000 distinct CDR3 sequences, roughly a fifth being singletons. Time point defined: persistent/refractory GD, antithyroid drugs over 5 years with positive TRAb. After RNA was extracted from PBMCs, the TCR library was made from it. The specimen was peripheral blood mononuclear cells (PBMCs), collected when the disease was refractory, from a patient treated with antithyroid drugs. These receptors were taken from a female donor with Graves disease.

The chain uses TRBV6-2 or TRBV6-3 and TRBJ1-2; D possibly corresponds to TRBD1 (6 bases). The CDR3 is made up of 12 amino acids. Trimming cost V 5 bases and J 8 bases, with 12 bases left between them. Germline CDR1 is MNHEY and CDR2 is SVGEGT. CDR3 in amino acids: CASSQTGKGYTF. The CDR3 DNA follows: TGTGCCAGCAGTCAAACAGGGAAAGGCTACACCTTC.

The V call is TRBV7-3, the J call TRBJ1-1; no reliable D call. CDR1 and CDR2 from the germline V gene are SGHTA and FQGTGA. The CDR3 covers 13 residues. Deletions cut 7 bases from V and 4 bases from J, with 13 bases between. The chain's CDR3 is CASTSLGLTEAFF. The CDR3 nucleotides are TGTGCCAGCACCAGTCTTGGGCTCACTGAAGCTTTCTTT.

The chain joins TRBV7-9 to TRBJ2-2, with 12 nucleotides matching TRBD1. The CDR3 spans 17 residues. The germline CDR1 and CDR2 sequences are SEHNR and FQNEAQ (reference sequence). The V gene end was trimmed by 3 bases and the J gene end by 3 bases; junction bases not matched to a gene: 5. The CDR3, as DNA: TGTGCCAGCAGCTTGGGACAGGGGGCTTTTGACACCGGGGAGCTGTTTTTT. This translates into CASSLGQGAFDTGELFF.

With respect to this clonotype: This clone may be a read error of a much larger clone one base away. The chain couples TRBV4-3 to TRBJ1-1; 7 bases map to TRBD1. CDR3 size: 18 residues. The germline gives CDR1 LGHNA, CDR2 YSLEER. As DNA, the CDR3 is TGCACCAGCAGCCAAGATAGAAGGGACAGTGGACCGAACACTGAAGCTTTCTTT. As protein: CTSSQDRRDSGPNTEAFF.

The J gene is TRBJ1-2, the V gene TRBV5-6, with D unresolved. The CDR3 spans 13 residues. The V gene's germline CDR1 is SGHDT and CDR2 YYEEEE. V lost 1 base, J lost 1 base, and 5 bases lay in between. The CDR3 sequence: CASSLNINYGYTF. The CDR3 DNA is TGTGCCAGCAGCTTGAACATTAACTATGGCTACACCTTC.

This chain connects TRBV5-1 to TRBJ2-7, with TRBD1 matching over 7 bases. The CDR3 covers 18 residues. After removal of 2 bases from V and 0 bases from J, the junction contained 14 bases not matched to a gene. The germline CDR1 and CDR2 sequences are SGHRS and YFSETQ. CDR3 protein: CASSFPDSDRLNSYEQYF. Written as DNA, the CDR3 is TGCGCCAGCAGCTTTCCAGACTCGGACAGGCTAAACTCCTACGAGCAGTACTTC.

CDR3: CASSFEGAFNSPLHF. The CDR3 DNA reads as TGCGCCAGCAGCTTCGAGGGGGCCTTTAATTCACCCCTCCACTTT. The chain joins TRBV5-1 to TRBJ1-6; 7 bases fit TRBD1. V lost 2 bases and J lost 6; bases outside the gene matches: 5. The germline CDR1 and CDR2 sequences are SGHRS and YFSETQ. CDR3 size: 15 residues.

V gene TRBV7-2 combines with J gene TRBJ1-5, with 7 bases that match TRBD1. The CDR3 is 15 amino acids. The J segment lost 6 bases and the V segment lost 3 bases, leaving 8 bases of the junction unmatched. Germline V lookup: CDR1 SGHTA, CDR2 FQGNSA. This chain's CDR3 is CASSFTGTEPQPQHF. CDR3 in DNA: TGTGCCAGCAGCTTCACCGGGACAGAGCCTCAGCCCCAGCATTTT. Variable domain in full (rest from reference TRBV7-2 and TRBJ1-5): GAGVSQSPSNKVTEKGKDVELRCDPISGHTALYWYRQSLGQGLEFLIYFQGNSAPDKSGLPSDRFSAERTGGSVSTLTIQRTQQEDSAVYLCASSFTGTEPQPQHFGDGTRLSIL.

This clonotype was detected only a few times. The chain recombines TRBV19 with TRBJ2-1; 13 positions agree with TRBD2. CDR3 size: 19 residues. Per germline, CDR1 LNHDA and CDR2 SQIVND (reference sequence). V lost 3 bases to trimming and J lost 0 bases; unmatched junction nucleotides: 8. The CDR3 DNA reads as TGTGCCAGTAGTATGGAGGGACTAGCGGGATATGGCTCCTACAATGAGCAGTTCTTC. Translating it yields CASSMEGLAGYGSYNEQFF.

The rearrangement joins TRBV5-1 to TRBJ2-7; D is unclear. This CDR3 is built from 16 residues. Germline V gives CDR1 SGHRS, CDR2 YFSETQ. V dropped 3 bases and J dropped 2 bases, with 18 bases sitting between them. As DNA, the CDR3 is TGCGCCAGCAGCTCACCTACAACCCCTGGGGCCTACGAGCAGTACTTC. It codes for CASSSPTTPGAYEQYF.

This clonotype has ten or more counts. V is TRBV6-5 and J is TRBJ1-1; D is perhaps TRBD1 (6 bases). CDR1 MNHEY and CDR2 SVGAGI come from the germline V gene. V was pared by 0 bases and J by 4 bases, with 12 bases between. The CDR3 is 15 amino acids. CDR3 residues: CASSYSEGVGTEAFF. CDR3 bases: TGTGCCAGCAGTTACTCCGAGGGGGTAGGCACTGAAGCTTTCTTT.

CDR3 nucleotides: TGCAGTGCTAGATCGACAGGGTATGGCAATGAGCAGTTCTTC. Its translation is CSARSTGYGNEQFF. V is TRBV20-1 and J is TRBJ2-1, with 7 bases lining up with TRBD1. The CDR3 consists of 14 residues. From germline, CDR1 is DFQATT and CDR2 SNEGSKA (reference sequence). J lost 6 bases, V lost 2 bases, and 7 bases had no gene match.

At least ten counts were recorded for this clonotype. The CDR3, as DNA: TGTGCCAGCAGCTTGGCCCGGGACTATGGCTACACCTTC. Protein product: CASSLARDYGYTF. This chain uses TRBV5-8 with TRBJ1-2; D gene ambiguous. The germline CDR1 and CDR2 sequences are SGHTS and YDEGEE. This CDR3 has 13 residues. The V and J ends lost 0 bases and 3 bases respectively, with 6 bases between them.

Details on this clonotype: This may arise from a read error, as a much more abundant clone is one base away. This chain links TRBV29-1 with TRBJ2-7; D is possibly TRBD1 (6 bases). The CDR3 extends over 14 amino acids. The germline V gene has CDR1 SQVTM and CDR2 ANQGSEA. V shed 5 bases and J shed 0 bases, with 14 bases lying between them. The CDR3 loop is CSVSVWGPSYEQYF. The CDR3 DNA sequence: TGCAGCGTTTCCGTGTGGGGGCCCTCCTACGAGCAGTACTTC.

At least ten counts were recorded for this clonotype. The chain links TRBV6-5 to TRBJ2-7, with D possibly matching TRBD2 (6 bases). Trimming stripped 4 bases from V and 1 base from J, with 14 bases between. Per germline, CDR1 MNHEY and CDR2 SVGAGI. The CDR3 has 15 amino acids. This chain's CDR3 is CASSSGALGSYEQYF. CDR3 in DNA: TGTGCCAGCAGTTCGGGAGCTTTGGGATCCTACGAGCAGTACTTC.

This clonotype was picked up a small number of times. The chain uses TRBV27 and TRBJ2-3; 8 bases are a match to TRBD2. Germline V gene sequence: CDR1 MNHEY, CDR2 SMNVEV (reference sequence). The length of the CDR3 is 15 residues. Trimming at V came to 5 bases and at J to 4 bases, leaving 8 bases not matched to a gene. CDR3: CASSMRGLAADTQYF. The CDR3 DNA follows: TGTGCCAGCAGTATGCGCGGACTAGCTGCAGATACGCAGTATTTT.

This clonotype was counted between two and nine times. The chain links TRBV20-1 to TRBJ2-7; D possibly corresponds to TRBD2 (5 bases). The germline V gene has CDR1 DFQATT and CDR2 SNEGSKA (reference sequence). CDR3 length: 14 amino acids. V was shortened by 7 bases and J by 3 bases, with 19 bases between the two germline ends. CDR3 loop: CSVLSGRGLYEQYF. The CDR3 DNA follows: TGCAGTGTTCTCAGCGGAAGAGGCCTCTACGAGCAGTACTTC.

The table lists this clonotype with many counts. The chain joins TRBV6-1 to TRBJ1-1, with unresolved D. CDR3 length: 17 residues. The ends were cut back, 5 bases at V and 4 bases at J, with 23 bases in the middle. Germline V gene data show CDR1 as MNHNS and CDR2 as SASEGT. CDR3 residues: CASSHSSIGIMGTEAFF. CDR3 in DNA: TGTGCCAGCAGTCATTCCTCGATAGGGATAATGGGCACTGAAGCTTTCTTT.

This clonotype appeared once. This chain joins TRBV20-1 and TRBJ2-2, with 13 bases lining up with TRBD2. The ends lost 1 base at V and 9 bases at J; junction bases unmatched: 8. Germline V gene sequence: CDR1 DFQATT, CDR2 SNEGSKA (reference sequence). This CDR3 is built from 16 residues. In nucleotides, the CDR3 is TGCAGTGCTAGAGCTCAACTAGCGGGGGGGACCCGGGAGCTGTTTTTT. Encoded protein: CSARAQLAGGTRELFF.

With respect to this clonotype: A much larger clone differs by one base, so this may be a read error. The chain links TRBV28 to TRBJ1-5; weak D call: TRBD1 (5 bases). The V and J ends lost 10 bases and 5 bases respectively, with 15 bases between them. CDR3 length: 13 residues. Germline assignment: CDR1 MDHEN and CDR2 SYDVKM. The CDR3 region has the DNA TGTGCCAACAATTTCGGGACTCATCAGCCCCAGCATTTT. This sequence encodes CANNFGTHQPQHF.

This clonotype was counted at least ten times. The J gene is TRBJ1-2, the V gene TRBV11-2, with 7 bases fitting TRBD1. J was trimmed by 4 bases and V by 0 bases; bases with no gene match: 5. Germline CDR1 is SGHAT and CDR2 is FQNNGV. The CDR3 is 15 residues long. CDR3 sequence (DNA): TGTGCCAGCAGCTTAGATAAAGGACAGGCCTATGGCTACACCTTC. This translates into CASSLDKGQAYGYTF.

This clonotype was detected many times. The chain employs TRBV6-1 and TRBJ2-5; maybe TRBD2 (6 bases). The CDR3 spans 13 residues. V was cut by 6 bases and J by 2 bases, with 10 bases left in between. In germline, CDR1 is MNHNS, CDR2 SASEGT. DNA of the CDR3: TGTGCCAGCAGACGACTAGGACAAGAGACCCAGTACTTC. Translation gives CASRRLGQETQYF.

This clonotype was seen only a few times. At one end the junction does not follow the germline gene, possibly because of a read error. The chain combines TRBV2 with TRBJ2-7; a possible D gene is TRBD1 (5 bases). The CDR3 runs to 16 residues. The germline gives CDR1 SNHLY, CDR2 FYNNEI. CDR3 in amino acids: CASSRNLRQHSHEQYF. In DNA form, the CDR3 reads TGTGCCAGCAGTAGAAACCTTCGACAGCACTCCCACGAGCAGTACTTC. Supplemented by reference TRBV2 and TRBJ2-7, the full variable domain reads EPEVTQTPSHQVTQMGQEVILRCVPISNHLYFYWYRQILGQKVEFLVSFYNNEISEKSEIFDDQFSVERPDGSNFTLKIRSTKLEDSAMYFCASSRNLRQHSHEQYFGPGTRLTVT.

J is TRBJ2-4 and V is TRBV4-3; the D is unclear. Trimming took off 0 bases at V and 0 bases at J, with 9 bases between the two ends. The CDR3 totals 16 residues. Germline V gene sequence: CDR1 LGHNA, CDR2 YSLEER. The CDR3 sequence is CASSQEVLLAKNIQYF. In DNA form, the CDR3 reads TGCGCCAGCAGCCAAGAGGTACTACTAGCCAAAAACATTCAGTACTTC.

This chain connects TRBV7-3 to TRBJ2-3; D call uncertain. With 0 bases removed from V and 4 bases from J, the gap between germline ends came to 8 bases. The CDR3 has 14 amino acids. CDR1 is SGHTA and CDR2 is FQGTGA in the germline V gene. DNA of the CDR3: TGTGCCAGCAGCTTAACGTTTGGCTCAGATACGCAGTATTTT. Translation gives CASSLTFGSDTQYF.

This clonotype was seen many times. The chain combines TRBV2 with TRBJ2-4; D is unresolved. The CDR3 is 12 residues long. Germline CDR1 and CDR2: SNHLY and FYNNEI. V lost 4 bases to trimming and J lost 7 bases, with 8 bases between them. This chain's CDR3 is CASSGLGNIQYF. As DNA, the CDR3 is TGTGCCAGCAGTGGACTCGGTAACATTCAGTACTTC.

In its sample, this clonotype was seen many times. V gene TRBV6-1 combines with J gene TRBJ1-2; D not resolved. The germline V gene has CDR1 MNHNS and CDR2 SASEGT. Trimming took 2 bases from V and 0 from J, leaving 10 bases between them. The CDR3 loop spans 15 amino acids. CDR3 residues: CASSEWAGANYGYTF. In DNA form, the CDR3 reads TGTGCCAGCAGTGAATGGGCAGGAGCTAACTATGGCTACACCTTC.

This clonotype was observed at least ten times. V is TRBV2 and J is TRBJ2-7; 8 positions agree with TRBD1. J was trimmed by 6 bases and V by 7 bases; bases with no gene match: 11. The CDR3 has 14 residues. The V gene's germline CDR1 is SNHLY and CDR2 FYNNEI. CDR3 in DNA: TGTGCCAGCAACTCCCTGGACAGGGATGGCGAGCAGTACTTC. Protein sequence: CASNSLDRDGEQYF.

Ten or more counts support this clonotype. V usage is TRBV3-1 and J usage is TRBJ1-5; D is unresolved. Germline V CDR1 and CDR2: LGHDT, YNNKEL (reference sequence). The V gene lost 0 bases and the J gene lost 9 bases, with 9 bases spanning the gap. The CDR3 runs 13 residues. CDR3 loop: CASSQDRGGPQHF. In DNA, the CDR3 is TGTGCCAGCAGCCAAGATCGCGGAGGGCCCCAGCATTTT. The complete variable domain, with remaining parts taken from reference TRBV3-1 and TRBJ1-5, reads DTAVSQTPKYLVTQMGNDKSIKCEQNLGHDTMYWYKQDSKKFLKIMFSYNNKELIINETVPNRFSPKSPDKAHLNLHINSLELGDSAVYFCASSQDRGGPQHFGDGTRLSIL.

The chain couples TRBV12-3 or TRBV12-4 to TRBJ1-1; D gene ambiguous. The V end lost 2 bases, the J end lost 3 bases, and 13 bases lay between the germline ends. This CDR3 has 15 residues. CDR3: CASSLTPSFDTEAFF. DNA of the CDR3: TGTGCCAGCAGTTTAACCCCATCATTCGACACTGAAGCTTTCTTT.

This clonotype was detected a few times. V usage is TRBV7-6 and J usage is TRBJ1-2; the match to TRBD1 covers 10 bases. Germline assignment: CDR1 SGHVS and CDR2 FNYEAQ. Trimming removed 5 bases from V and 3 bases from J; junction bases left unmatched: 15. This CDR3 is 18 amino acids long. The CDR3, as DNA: TGTGCCAGCAGCAAATCATCGCGACAGGGGGCGTGGGACTATGGCTACACCTTC. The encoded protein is CASSKSSRQGAWDYGYTF. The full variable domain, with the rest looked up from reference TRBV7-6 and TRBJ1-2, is GAGVSQSPRYKVTKRGQDVALRCDPISGHVSLYWYRQALGQGPEFLTYFNYEAQQDKSGLPNDRFSAERPEGSISTLTIQRTEQRDSAMYRCASSKSSRQGAWDYGYTFGSGTRLTVV.